Listed below are T cell receptor beta chains from one sample, sequenced in a study of blood T cell repertoires in COVID-19. The assay was immunoSEQ multiplex PCR, and TCRdb's table has in-frame clones only and misses some. Among 25,000 to 30,000 clones, around 90% were seen once, and the ten largest hold under 3.5%. Sequencing was performed on peripheral blood. The receptors here all came from a human donor in a cohort sampled during active COVID-19. CDR3s include the opening cysteine and the closing phenylalanine or tryptophan. D genes are given only for firm matches. For some rows the clone size is stated as once, few or many, or as a class when expanded; others skip it.

J gene: TRBJ2-6; D gene: TRBD2; clone size: once; V gene: TRBV12-5; CDR3 protein: CASGQEAGFASGANVLTF; CDR3 DNA: TGTGCTAGTGGTCAGGAAGCGGGATTTGCCTCTGGGGCCAACGTCCTGACTTTC
J gene: TRBJ2-3; D gene: TRBD2; clone size: NA; V gene: TRBV7-7; CDR3 protein: CASRPLLAGGADTQYF; CDR3 DNA: TGTGCTAGCAGGCCCCTACTAGCGGGGGGGGCAGATACGCAGTATTTT
J gene: TRBJ2-7; D gene: TRBD1; clone size: NA; V gene: TRBV4-1; CDR3 protein: CASSQIHGTGDLYEQYF; CDR3 DNA: TGCGCCAGCAGCCAGATACACGGGACAGGGGACCTCTACGAGCAGTACTTC
J gene: TRBJ1-2; D gene: NA; clone size: few; V gene: TRBV5-6; CDR3 protein: CASSFMDSQSFYGYTF; CDR3 DNA: TGTGCCAGCAGCTTCATGGACTCCCAGTCTTTCTATGGCTACACCTTC
J gene: TRBJ2-5; D gene: NA; clone size: NA; V gene: TRBV6-6; CDR3 protein: CASTNMGTKETQYF; CDR3 DNA: TGTGCCAGCACCAATATGGGGACAAAAGAGACCCAGTACTTC
J gene: TRBJ1-2; D gene: NA; clone size: NA; V gene: TRBV11-2; CDR3 protein: CASSSRNYGYTF; CDR3 DNA: TGTGCCAGCAGCTCTAGGAACTATGGCTACACCTTC
J gene: TRBJ2-3; D gene: NA; clone size: NA; V gene: TRBV13; CDR3 protein: CASSLGGTAVTQYF; CDR3 DNA: TGTGCCAGCAGCTTAGGTGGGACTGCGGTGACGCAGTATTTT
J gene: TRBJ2-7; D gene: NA; clone size: NA; V gene: TRBV9; CDR3 protein: CASEGFGEQYF; CDR3 DNA: TGTGCCAGCGAGGGCTTCGGCGAGCAGTACTTC
J gene: TRBJ1-1; D gene: NA; clone size: few; V gene: TRBV19; CDR3 protein: CASSIARMVSEGRTTEAFF; CDR3 DNA: TGTGCCAGTAGTATAGCTAGGATGGTTTCGGAGGGGCGAACTACTGAAGCTTTCTTT
J gene: TRBJ1-4; D gene: NA; clone size: NA; V gene: TRBV6-5; CDR3 protein: CASSLTGGVEKLFF; CDR3 DNA: TGTGCCAGCAGTTTGACAGGAGGAGTTGAAAAACTGTTTTTT
J gene: TRBJ2-3; D gene: NA; clone size: NA; V gene: TRBV9; CDR3 protein: CASSVVPGDTQYF; CDR3 DNA: TGTGCCAGCAGCGTAGTGCCCGGAGATACGCAGTATTTT